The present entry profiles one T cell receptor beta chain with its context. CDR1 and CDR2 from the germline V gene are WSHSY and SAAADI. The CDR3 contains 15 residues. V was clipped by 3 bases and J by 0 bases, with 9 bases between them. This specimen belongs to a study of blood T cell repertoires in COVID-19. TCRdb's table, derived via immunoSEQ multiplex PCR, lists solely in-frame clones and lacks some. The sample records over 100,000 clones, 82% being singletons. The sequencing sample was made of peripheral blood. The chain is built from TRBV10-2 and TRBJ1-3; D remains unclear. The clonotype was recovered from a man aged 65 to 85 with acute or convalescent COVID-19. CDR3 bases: TGCGCCAGCAGTGAAGTGGGGAGCTCTGGAAACACCATATATTTT. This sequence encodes CASSEVGSSGNTIYF.